This T cell receptor (beta chain) was found in a study of a mutant IDH1 vaccine in newly diagnosed glioma. Study information: Those enrolled had earlier been treated with radiotherapy, temozolomide, or both, mostly both.

Findings and caveats of the study: Pseudoprogression showed no apparent link to changes in top peripheral T cell clonotypes.

Assay used: immunoSEQ multiplex PCR; TCRdb lists only in-frame clones, some missing. The table has tens of thousands of clones, around 89% seen once. As to time point: week 35, safety follow-up. The vaccine gave 300 ug of a 20-mer mutant IDH1 peptide subcutaneously per dose. Of note for this clone: Its antigen is still unknown.

Germline assignment: CDR1 PRHDT and CDR2 FYEKMQ (reference sequence). Between the trimmed V and J ends, which lost 2 bases and 5 bases, there was a span of 6 bases. The CDR3 spans 13 residues. The chain couples TRBV13 to TRBJ2-2; the D is unclear. This sequence was found in a woman aged 40-49 years with glioma. The specimen comprised PBMCs, sampled from a glioma patient whose treatment included an IDH1 peptide vaccine. The CDR3 region has the DNA TGTGCCAGCAGCTTACGGAAGACCGGGGAGCTGTTTTTT. It translates to CASSLRKTGELFF.